Listed below are T cell receptor beta chains from one sample, sequenced in a study of cytomegalovirus exposure and HLA in healthy donors. This table comes from immunoSEQ multiplex PCR, and its TCRdb copy is limited to in-frame clones, with some not included. This table has around 190,000 clones, over 70% appearing once. Sequenced material: PBMCs. The source of these receptors is a middle-aged man in good health and CMV-seropositive. CDR3s leave out the opening cysteine and the closing phenylalanine or tryptophan.

J gene | V gene | CDR3 protein
TRBJ2-3 | TRBV2 | ASSGQGAEDTQY
TRBJ1-4 | TRBV19 | ASSIRRNEKLF
TRBJ1-3 | TRBV29-1 | SVYQGNTIY
TRBJ1-6 | TRBV6-1 | ASRASDRVGPPLH
TRBJ2-7 | TRBV6-5 | ASSYRRDYEQY
TRBJ1-4 | TRBV19 | ASSRQGAREKLF
. | TRBV6-1 | ASSEARLTYEQY
TRBJ1-1 | TRBV18 | ASSLNQVNTEAF
TRBJ2-1 | TRBV4-1 | ASSHKGQGYNNEQF
TRBJ1-2 | TRBV29-1 | STLEYDASLAGYT
TRBJ2-7 | TRBV6-5 | ATTGSSYEQY
TRBJ1-1 | TRBV5-1 | ASSPLTGNTEAF
TRBJ2-5 | TRBV11-2 | ASSWKEDQY
TRBJ1-4 | TRBV30 | ASQGLPNGKLF
TRBJ2-1 | TRBV5-4 | ASSLPTSGRGQGEQF
TRBJ2-2 | TRBV6-6 | ASGAGIPGELF